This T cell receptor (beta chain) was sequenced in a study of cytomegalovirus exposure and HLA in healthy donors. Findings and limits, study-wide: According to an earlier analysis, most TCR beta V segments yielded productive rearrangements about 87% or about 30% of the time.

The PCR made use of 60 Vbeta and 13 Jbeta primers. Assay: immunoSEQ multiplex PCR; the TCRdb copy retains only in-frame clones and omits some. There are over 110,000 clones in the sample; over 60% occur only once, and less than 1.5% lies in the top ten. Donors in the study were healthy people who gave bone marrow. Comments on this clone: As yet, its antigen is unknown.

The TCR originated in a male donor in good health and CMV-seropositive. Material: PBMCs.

The CDR3: CASSSTGGRQETQYF. CDR3 sequence (DNA): TGCGCCAGCAGCTCGACAGGGGGGAGGCAAGAGACCCAGTACTTC. The V and J genes are TRBV5-1 and TRBJ2-5, with 9 bases matching TRBD1. The length of the CDR3 is 15 residues. CDR1 and CDR2 from the germline V gene are SGHRS and YFSETQ. Trimming at V came to 3 bases and at J to 2 bases, leaving 5 bases not matched to a gene.